These 7 T cell receptor beta chains came from one sample sequenced in a study of OX40 agonist ivuxolimab in advanced cancers. The table came from immunoSEQ multiplex PCR; TCRdb's copy has only in-frame clones and leaves some out. Of 65,000 to 95,000 clones in the sample, 91% were seen once. The source material was CD4+ or CD8+ T cells sorted from blood, sampled in a trial of the OX40 agonist ivuxolimab. The receptors stem from an adult with an advanced solid tumor such as melanoma, head and neck, liver or kidney cancer.

The chain links TRBV6-1 to TRBJ1-2; a possible D gene is TRBD1 (6 bases). Trimming took 6 bases from V and 6 from J, leaving 14 bases between them. Germline V lookup: CDR1 MNHNS, CDR2 SASEGT. The CDR3 contains 13 residues. CDR3 sequence (DNA): TGTGCCAGCAGGGTGCGGGGGGCAGATGGCTACACCTTC. Translated: CASRVRGADGYTF.

The V and J genes are TRBV19 and TRBJ2-5, with a weak D call TRBD2 (6 bases). From germline, CDR1 is LNHDA and CDR2 SQIVND (reference sequence). The length of the CDR3 is 14 residues. Deletions cut 6 bases from V and 5 bases from J, with 16 bases between. As DNA, the CDR3 is TGTGCCAGTAGCGCGGGCGGGGTTAGGGAGACCCAGTACTTC. It is translated as CASSAGGVRETQYF.

The genes are TRBV10-1 and TRBJ2-3, with TRBD2 matching 10 bases. The germline V gene encodes CDR1 WNHNN and CDR2 SYGVQD (reference sequence). This CDR3 region has 17 residues. Trimming removed 3 bases from V and 4 bases from J; junction bases left unmatched: 10. Here the CDR3 reads CASSDGVAGGVADTQYF. The DNA of the CDR3 is TGCGCCAGCAGTGATGGGGTAGCGGGAGGAGTAGCAGATACGCAGTATTTT.

The chain has TRBV10-3 and TRBJ2-3; the D is unclear. V was clipped by 4 bases and J by 0 bases, with 8 bases between them. The CDR3 totals 14 residues. CDR1 and CDR2 (germline): ENHRY, SYGVKD. This CDR3 is CAISVGGSTDTQYF. The CDR3 DNA reads as TGTGCCATCAGTGTAGGCGGAAGCACAGATACGCAGTATTTT.

CDR3 bases: TGTGCCAGCAGACAAGGGCCAGGGTCCTCCTTGGGGTATGGCTACACCTTC. Amino acid sequence: CASRQGPGSSLGYGYTF. This chain joins TRBV28 and TRBJ1-2; tentatively, D is TRBD1 (5 bases). This CDR3 contains 17 residues. V dropped 6 bases and J dropped 5 bases, with 25 bases sitting between them. Per germline, CDR1 MDHEN and CDR2 SYDVKM.

The V call is TRBV25-1, the J call TRBJ2-7; TRBD1 matches 9 bases. Germline V gene lookup returns CDR1 MGHDK and CDR2 SYGVNS. This CDR3 is built from 13 residues. V was clipped by 7 bases and J by 5 bases; unmatched bases: 6. The CDR3 bases are TGTGCCAGCATCGGAGGACAGGGGAACGAGCAGTACTTC. Encoded protein: CASIGGQGNEQYF.

The V gene is TRBV29-1, the J gene TRBJ2-2; possible D gene TRBD2, 5 bases. Looked up from germline, CDR1 is SQVTM and CDR2 is ANQGSEA. Trimming cost V 4 bases and J 7 bases, with 7 bases left between them. The CDR3 runs to 11 residues. The CDR3: CSVAGNGELFF. The CDR3 DNA reads as TGCAGCGTTGCGGGAAACGGGGAGCTGTTTTTT.